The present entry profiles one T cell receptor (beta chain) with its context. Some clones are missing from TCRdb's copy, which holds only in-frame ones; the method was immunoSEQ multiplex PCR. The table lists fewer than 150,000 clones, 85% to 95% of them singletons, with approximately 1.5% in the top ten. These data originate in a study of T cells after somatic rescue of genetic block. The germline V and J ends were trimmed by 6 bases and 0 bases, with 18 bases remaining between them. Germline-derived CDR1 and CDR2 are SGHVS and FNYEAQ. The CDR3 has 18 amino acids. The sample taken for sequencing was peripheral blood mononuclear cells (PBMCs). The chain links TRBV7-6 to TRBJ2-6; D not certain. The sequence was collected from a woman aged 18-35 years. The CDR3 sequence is CASSQATLKYSGANVLTF. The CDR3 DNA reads TGTGCCAGCAGTCAAGCGACACTCAAATACTCTGGGGCCAACGTCCTGACTTTC. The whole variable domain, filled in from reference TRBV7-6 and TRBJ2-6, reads GAGVSQSPRYKVTKRGQDVALRCDPISGHVSLYWYRQALGQGPEFLTYFNYEAQQDKSGLPNDRFSAERPEGSISTLTIQRTEQRDSAMYRCASSQATLKYSGANVLTFGAGSRLTVL.